A single sample gave rise to the 2 T cell receptor beta chains below, sequenced in a study of T cells in localized non-small cell lung cancer. TCRdb keeps only in-frame clones here, not all; method: immunoSEQ multiplex PCR. The data show under 75,000 clones, 70% to 90% seen once. Sequenced material: peripheral blood, taken before any cancer treatment. The receptors stem from a male donor older than 55 with stage III squamous cell lung carcinoma.

The genes are TRBV7-6 and TRBJ2-1; D gene ambiguous. The CDR3 consists of 12 residues. V lost 5 bases and J lost 7, with 9 bases in between. CDR1 is SGHVS, CDR2 FNYEAQ, per germline. The chain's CDR3 is CASSTRGNEQFF. The CDR3 DNA is TGTGCCAGCAGCACTCGTGGTAATGAGCAGTTCTTC.

The chain joins TRBV14 to TRBJ1-3; D gene uncertain. Between the trimmed V and J ends, which lost 1 base and 7 bases, there was a span of 5 bases. The CDR3 sequence is 12 residues long. CDR1 and CDR2 (germline): SGHDN, FVKESK. CDR3 loop: CASSQVRNTIYF. The CDR3 nucleotides read TGTGCCAGCAGCCAAGTACGGAACACCATATATTTT.